This entry lists 21 T cell receptor beta chains sequenced from one sample in a study of blood T cells in healthy people across ages. Next came a second PCR, run for about 6 to 12 cycles, which used a sample-barcoded 5' primer along with a J-beta primer mix. TCRdb passed the 5' RACE reads through MiXCR, listing each CDR3 protein once. The table records roughly 1.9 million distinct CDR3 sequences, 39% of them present only once. Source material: blood. The receptors derive from a human donor in good health.

This clonotype was counted a few times. The chain is built from TRBV6-2 or TRBV6-3 and TRBJ2-1; either TRBD1 or TRBD2 may fit D (5 bases each). Germline V CDR1 and CDR2: MNHEY, SVGEGT. Trimming shortened V by 6 bases and J by 4 bases, and 16 bases separated the two germline ends. This CDR3 spans 15 amino acids. Here the CDR3 reads CASRASGTRYNEQFF. DNA for the CDR3: TGTGCCAGCAGAGCCTCGGGGACGAGGTACAATGAGCAGTTCTTC.

The chain employs TRBV7-9 and TRBJ2-5; 9 nucleotides agree with TRBD1. The CDR3 covers 16 residues. Trimming at V came to 3 bases and at J to 11 bases, leaving 16 bases not matched to a gene. Germline V gene sequence: CDR1 SEHNR, CDR2 FQNEAQ (reference sequence). CDR3 in amino acids: CASSLFPGTGPLGQYF. In nucleotides, the CDR3 is TGTGCCAGCAGCTTGTTCCCCGGGACAGGGCCCCTTGGGCAGTACTTC.

The CDR3 DNA reads as TGTGCCAGCAGCTTCGAGGACAGGGCGCCCGAGCAGTACTTC. Residues: CASSFEDRAPEQYF. The chain couples TRBV7-2 to TRBJ2-7; 8 bases map to TRBD1. Looked up from germline, CDR1 is SGHTA and CDR2 is FQGNSA. The CDR3 loop spans 14 amino acids. The V and J ends lost 3 bases and 6 bases, in that order; junction bases with no gene match: 7. Combining the CDR3 with reference TRBV7-2 and TRBJ2-7 gives the whole variable domain GAGVSQSPSNKVTEKGKDVELRCDPISGHTALYWYRQSLGQGLEFLIYFQGNSAPDKSGLPSDRFSAERTGGSVSTLTIQRTQQEDSAVYLCASSFEDRAPEQYFGPGTRLTVT.

This clonotype appeared a single time. This chain uses TRBV5-1 with TRBJ2-7; no definite D call. Trimming left V 7 bases short and J 2 bases short, with 19 bases between. The V gene's germline CDR1 is SGHRS and CDR2 YFSETQ. The CDR3 is 15 amino acids. The CDR3 coding sequence is TGCGCCAGCTCCTTGAGTGGAGTGGGGACCTACGAGCAGTACTTC. Its translation is CASSLSGVGTYEQYF.

The sample holds many counts of this clonotype. The chain recombines TRBV4-3 with TRBJ1-5; no reliable D call. Trimming took 0 bases from V and 0 from J, leaving 15 bases between them. Per the germline V gene, CDR1 is LGHNA and CDR2 is YSLEER. CDR3 length: 18 residues. The CDR3 protein is CASSQDYWRAHSNQPQHF. DNA for the CDR3: TGCGCCAGCAGCCAAGATTACTGGAGGGCACATAGCAATCAGCCCCAGCATTTT.

This clonotype was detected only a few times. As DNA, the CDR3 is TGTGCCAGCAGTGAAGGGCGGATCTCCTACAATGAGCAGTTCTTC. Protein: CASSEGRISYNEQFF. The chain recombines TRBV2 with TRBJ2-1; D ambiguous. The CDR3 contains 15 residues. Germline values: CDR1 SNHLY, CDR2 FYNNEI. V dropped 1 base and J dropped 0 bases, with 7 bases sitting between them.

This clonotype appeared a few times. This sequence joins TRBV20-1 and TRBJ2-3, with a tentative D call TRBD1 (7 bases). This CDR3 has 15 amino acids. From germline, CDR1 is DFQATT and CDR2 SNEGSKA (reference sequence). V lost 0 bases and J lost 5, with 15 bases in between. In DNA form, the CDR3 reads TGCAGTGCTAGAGATCCGCGGGACAGAGGAGATACGCAGTATTTT. This encodes CSARDPRDRGDTQYF.

Comments on this clonotype: The junction does not match germline at one end; this may be a read error. This rearrangement joins TRBV6-1 to TRBJ1-2, with D hard to call. This CDR3 has 14 amino acids. Germline CDR1 and CDR2: MNHNS and SASEGT. The CDR3 nucleotides read TGTGTCAGCAGTGAGTTCGGGCAGGCTAATGGCTACACCTTC. Protein: CVSSEFGQANGYTF.

As for this clonotype: One junction end does not reproduce the germline sequence, and a read error may be involved. This chain joins TRBV5-5 and TRBJ2-4; D not certain. The closer fit of TRBJ2-5 to the DNA end suggests the J call may be wrong. The germline V gene has CDR1 SGHKS and CDR2 YYEKEE (reference sequence). The CDR3 consists of 13 residues. CDR3 bases: TGTGTCAGCAGCTGGGAAAATCTTGAGACCCAGTACTTC. Encoded protein: CVSSWENLETQYF.

V usage is TRBV5-4 and J usage is TRBJ1-1; maybe TRBD1 (5 bases). CDR3 length: 15 amino acids. Per the germline V gene, CDR1 is SGHNT and CDR2 is YYREEE (reference sequence). V gave up 1 base and J gave up 2 bases, with 12 bases separating them. The CDR3 region has the DNA TGTGCCAGCAGCTTGTTATCAGGGATAAACACTGAAGCTTTCTTT. Protein product: CASSLLSGINTEAFF.

This clonotype was counted only a few times. The V call is TRBV20-1, the J call TRBJ2-5, with D perhaps matching TRBD2 (7 bases). The germline gives CDR1 DFQATT, CDR2 SNEGSKA (reference sequence). This CDR3 has 16 residues. Between the trimmed V and J ends, which lost 6 bases and 4 bases, there was a span of 24 bases. CDR3: CSARSGTGGAPETQYF. The CDR3 region has the DNA TGCAGTGCACGCTCCGGAACGGGGGGCGCCCCAGAGACCCAGTACTTC.

The chain uses TRBV27 and TRBJ2-5; no definite D call. The CDR3 has 14 amino acids. In germline, CDR1 is MNHEY, CDR2 SMNVEV (reference sequence). V lost 2 bases to trimming and J lost 2 bases, with 9 bases between them. As DNA, the CDR3 is TGTGCCAGCAGTTTAGGCATAGATCAAGAGACCCAGTACTTC. Translated, it gives CASSLGIDQETQYF.

Comments on this clonotype: Lacking the conserved final phenylalanine or tryptophan, this CDR3 likely reflects a read error. The chain combines TRBV20-1 with TRBJ2-7; D unresolved. CDR1 is DFQATT and CDR2 is SNEGSKA in the germline V gene (reference sequence). Trimming pared 6 bases from V and 0 bases from J, leaving 12 bases between. The CDR3 is 13 residues long. This CDR3 reads CSAPKTNSYEQYC. The CDR3 DNA follows: TGCAGTGCACCAAAAACCAACTCCTACGAGCAGTACTGC.

The chain has TRBV7-9 and TRBJ2-7; 10 nucleotides line up with TRBD1. V shed 5 bases and J 2 bases; nucleotides not matched to a gene: 9. The CDR3 runs 16 residues. Germline CDR1 is SEHNR and CDR2 is FQNEAQ (reference sequence). The CDR3 protein is CASSGGDRGRAYEQYF. CDR3 DNA: TGTGCCAGCAGCGGGGGGGACAGGGGAAGGGCCTACGAGCAGTACTTC.

This clonotype was detected only a few times. The chain has TRBV20-1 and TRBJ2-5, with 12 bases lining up with TRBD2. The V gene end was trimmed by 6 bases and the J gene end by 5 bases; junction bases not matched to a gene: 4. There are 13 residues in the CDR3. CDR1 is DFQATT, CDR2 SNEGSKA, per germline (reference sequence). The CDR3 sequence: CSARTSGVETQYF. DNA for the CDR3: TGCAGTGCCCGGACTAGCGGGGTTGAGACCCAGTACTTC.

V gene TRBV10-3 combines with J gene TRBJ1-1; weak D call: TRBD1 (6 bases). The germline CDR1 and CDR2 sequences are ENHRY and SYGVKD. Deletions cut 6 bases from V and 1 base from J, with 12 bases between. CDR3 length: 14 residues. CDR3 bases: TGTGCCATCAGCAACAGGGCGGAGAACACTGAAGCTTTCTTT. The encoded protein is CAISNRAENTEAFF.

The chain couples TRBV3-1 to TRBJ1-6, with D perhaps matching TRBD1 (5 bases). Trimming left V 4 bases short and J 12 bases short, with 16 bases between. There are 14 residues in the CDR3. Germline V gene lookup returns CDR1 LGHDT and CDR2 YNNKEL (reference sequence). The CDR3 bases are TGTGCCAGCAGCCCATCCGGGACTCTGGAACCCCTCCACTTT. This gives the protein CASSPSGTLEPLHF.

On this clonotype: Sequence at one end of the junction differs from germline and may be a read error. The chain couples TRBV5-6 to TRBJ2-1; D not resolved. The germline CDR1 and CDR2 sequences are SGHDT and YYEEEE. This CDR3 contains 15 residues. CDR3 in amino acids: CASSLLKSSCNEQFF. CDR3 nucleotide sequence: TGTGCCAGCAGCTTACTAAAATCCTCCTGCAATGAGCAGTTCTTC.

This clonotype was recorded a few times. The gene calls are TRBV6-2 or TRBV6-3 and TRBJ2-1; 11 nucleotides align to TRBD1. The germline V gene has CDR1 MNHEY and CDR2 SVGEGT. The CDR3 sequence is 14 residues long. Trimming removed 8 bases from V and 7 bases from J; junction bases left unmatched: 7. CDR3 DNA: TGTGCCAGCGGGACAGGGGGAATGTGGAATGAGCAGTTCTTC. Its protein product is CASGTGGMWNEQFF.

The chain is built from TRBV3-1 and TRBJ1-5; a weak D match, TRBD1 (5 bases). CDR1 is LGHDT, CDR2 YNNKEL, per germline (reference sequence). This CDR3 contains 14 residues. Trimming took 0 bases from V and 7 from J, leaving 10 bases between them. This CDR3 reads CASSQDLGEQPQHF. The CDR3 nucleotides are TGTGCCAGCAGCCAAGATCTAGGGGAACAGCCCCAGCATTTT.

The V and J genes are TRBV4-3 and TRBJ1-6; a possible D gene is TRBD1 (5 bases). Germline V CDR1 and CDR2: LGHNA, YSLEER. This CDR3 contains 16 residues. V gave up 4 bases and J gave up 9 bases, with 19 bases separating them. CDR3 sequence: CASSPLGGAVSSPLHF. CDR3 nucleotides: TGCGCCAGCAGCCCTTTAGGAGGGGCCGTAAGTTCACCCCTCCACTTT.